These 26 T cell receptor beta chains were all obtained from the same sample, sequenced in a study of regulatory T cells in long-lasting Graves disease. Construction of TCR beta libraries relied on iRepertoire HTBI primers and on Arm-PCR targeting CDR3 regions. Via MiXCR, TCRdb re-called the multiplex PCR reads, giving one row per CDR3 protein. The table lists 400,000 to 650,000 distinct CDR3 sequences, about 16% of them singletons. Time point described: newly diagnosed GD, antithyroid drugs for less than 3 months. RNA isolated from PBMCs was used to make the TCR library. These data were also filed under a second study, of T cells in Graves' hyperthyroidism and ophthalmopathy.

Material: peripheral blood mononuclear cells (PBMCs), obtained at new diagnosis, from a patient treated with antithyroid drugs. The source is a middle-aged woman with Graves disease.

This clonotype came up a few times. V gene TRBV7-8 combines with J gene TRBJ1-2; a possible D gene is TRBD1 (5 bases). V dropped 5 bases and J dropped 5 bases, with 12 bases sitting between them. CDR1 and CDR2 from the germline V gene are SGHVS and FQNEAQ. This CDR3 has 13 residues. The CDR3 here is CASSPPRGYGYTF. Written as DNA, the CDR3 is TGTGCCAGCAGCCCACCCCGGGGGTATGGCTACACCTTC.

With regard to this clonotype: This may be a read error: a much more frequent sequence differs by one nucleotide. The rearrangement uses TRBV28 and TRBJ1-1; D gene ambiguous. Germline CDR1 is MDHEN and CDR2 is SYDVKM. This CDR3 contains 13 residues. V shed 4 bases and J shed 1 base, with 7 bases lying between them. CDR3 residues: CASSYFPNTEAFF. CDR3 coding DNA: TGTGCCAGCAGTTACTTCCCGAACACTGAAGCTTTCTTT.

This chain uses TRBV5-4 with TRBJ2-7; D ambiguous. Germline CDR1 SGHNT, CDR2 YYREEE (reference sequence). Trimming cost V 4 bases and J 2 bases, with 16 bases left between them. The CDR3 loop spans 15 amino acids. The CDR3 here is CASSLETGFPYEQYF. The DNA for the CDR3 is TGTGCCAGCAGCCTGGAGACCGGATTCCCCTACGAGCAGTACTTC.

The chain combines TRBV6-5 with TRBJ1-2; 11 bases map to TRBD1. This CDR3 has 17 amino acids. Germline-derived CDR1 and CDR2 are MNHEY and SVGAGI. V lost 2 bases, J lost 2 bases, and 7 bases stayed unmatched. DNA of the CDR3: TGTGCCAGCAGTTACGGGGACAGGGGGGCCAACAACTATGGCTACACCTTC. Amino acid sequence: CASSYGDRGANNYGYTF.

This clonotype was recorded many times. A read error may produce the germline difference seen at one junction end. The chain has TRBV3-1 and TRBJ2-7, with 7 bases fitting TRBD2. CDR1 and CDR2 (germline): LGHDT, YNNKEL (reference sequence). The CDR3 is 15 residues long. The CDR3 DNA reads TGCGCCAGCAGCCAAGGCTCGGGGGGCTCCTACGAGCAGTACTTC. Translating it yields CASSQGSGGSYEQYF.

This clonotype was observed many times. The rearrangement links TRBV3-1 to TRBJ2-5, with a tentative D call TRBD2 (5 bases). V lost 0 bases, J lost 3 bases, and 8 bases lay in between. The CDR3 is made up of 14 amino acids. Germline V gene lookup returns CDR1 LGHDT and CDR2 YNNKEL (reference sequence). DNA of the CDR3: TGTGCCAGCAGCCAAGATTCGGGGAAAGAGACCCAGTACTTC. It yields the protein CASSQDSGKETQYF.

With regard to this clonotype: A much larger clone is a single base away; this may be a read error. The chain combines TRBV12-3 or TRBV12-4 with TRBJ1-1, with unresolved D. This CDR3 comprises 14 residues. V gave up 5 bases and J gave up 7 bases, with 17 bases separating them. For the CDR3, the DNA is TGTGCCAGCAGTCCCCCTGGCTACAGAGATGAAGCTTTCTTT. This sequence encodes CASSPPGYRDEAFF.

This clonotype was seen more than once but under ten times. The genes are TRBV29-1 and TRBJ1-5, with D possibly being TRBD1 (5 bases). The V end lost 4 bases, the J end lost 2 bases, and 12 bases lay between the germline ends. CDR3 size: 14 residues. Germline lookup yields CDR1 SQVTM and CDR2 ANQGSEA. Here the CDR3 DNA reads TGCAGCGTTGGGTTGGGGCTGGGCAATCAGCCCCAGCATTTT. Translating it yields CSVGLGLGNQPQHF.

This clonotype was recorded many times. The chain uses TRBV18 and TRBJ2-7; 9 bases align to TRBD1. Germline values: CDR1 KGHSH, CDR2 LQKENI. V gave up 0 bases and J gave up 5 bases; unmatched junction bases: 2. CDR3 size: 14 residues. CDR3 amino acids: CASSPPRDRDEQYF. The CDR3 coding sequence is TGTGCCAGCTCACCACCGAGGGACAGGGACGAGCAGTACTTC.

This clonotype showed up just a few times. The CDR3 reads CASSLGLRRDTDTQYF. In DNA, the CDR3 is TGTGCCAGCAGCTTGGGCCTTAGAAGAGACACAGATACGCAGTATTTT. V and J are TRBV5-5 and TRBJ2-3; unclear D gene. Germline CDR1 and CDR2: SGHKS and YYEKEE (reference sequence). Trimming shortened V by 0 bases and J by 2 bases, and 13 bases separated the two germline ends. The length of the CDR3 is 16 residues.

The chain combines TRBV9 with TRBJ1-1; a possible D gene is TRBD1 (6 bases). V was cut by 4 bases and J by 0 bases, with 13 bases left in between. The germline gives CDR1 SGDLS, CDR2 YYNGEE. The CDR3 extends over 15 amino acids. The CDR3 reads CASSPTGSMNTEAFF. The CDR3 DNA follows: TGTGCCAGCAGCCCCACAGGGAGCATGAACACTGAAGCTTTCTTT.

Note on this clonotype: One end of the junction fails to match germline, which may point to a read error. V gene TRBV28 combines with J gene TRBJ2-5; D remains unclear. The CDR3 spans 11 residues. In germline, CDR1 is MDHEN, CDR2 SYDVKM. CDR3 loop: CASSLSYTLYF. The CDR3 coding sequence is TGTGCCAGCAGCCTCTCGTACACCCTGTACTTC.

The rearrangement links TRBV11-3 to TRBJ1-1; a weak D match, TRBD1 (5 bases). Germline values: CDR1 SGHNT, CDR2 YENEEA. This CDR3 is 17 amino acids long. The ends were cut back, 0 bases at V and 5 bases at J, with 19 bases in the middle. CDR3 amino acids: CASSLEVGKGKGTEAFF. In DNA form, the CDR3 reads TGTGCCAGCAGCTTAGAGGTTGGCAAGGGGAAAGGAACTGAAGCTTTCTTT. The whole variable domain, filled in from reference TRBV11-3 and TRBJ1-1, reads EAGVVQSPRYKIIEKKQPVAFWCNPISGHNTLYWYLQNLGQGPELLIRYENEEAVDDSQLPKDRFSAERLKGVDSTLKIQPAELGDSAVYLCASSLEVGKGKGTEAFFGQGTRLTVV.

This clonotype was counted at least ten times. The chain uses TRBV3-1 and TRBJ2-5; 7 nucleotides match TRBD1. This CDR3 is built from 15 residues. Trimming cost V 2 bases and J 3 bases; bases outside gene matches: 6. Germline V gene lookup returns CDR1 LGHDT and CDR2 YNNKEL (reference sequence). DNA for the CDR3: TGTGCCAGCAGCCAACTAGGGACAGCAGAAGAGACCCAGTACTTC. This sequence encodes CASSQLGTAEETQYF.

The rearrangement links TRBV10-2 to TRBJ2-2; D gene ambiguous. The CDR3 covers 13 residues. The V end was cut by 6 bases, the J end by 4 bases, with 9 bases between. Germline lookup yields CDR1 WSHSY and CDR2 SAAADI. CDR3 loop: CASRFRSTGELFF. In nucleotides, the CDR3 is TGCGCCAGCAGGTTCCGTAGCACCGGGGAGCTGTTTTTT.

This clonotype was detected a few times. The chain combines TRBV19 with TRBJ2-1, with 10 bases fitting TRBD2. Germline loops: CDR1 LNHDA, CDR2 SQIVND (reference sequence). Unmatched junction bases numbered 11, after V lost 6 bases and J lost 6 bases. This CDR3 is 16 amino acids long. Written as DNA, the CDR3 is TGTGCCAGTAGGACCCTGGGGGAGCGGGGGGGCAATGAGCAGTTCTTC. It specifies CASRTLGERGGNEQFF.

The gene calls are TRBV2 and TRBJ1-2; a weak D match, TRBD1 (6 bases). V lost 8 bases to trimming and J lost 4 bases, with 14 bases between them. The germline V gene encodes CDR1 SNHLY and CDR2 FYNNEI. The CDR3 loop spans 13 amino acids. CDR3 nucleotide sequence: TGTGCCAGCGTAGGACAGTACTCCTATGGCTACACCTTC. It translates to CASVGQYSYGYTF.

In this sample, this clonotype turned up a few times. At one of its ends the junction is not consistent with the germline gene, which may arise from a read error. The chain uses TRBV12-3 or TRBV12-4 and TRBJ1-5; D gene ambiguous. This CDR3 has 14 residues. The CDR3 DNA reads TGTGCCTGCAGTCCCCAAACGGGAAATCAGTCCCAGCATTTT. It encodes CACSPQTGNQSQHF.

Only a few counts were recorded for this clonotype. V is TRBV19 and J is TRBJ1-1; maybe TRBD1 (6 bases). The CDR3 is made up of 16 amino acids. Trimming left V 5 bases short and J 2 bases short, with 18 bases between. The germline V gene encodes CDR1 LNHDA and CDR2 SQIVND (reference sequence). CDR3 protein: CASSPYGAGANTEAFF. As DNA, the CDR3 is TGTGCCAGTAGTCCCTACGGGGCAGGGGCCAACACTGAAGCTTTCTTT.

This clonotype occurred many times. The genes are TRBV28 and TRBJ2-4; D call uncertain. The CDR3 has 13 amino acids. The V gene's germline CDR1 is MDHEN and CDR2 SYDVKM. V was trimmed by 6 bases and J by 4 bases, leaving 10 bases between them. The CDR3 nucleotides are TGTGCCAGCAGCCCTTCCCGGAAAAACATTCAGTACTTC. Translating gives CASSPSRKNIQYF.

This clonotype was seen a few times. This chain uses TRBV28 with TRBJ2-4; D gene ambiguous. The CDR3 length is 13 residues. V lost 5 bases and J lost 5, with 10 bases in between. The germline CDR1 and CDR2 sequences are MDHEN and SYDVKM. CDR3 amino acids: CASSRGQENIQYF. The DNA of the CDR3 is TGTGCCAGCAGTCGCGGCCAAGAAAACATTCAGTACTTC.

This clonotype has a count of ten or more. DNA for the CDR3: TGTGCCACCAGTGAGGGAGGGGAAATATTCACAGATACGCAGTATTTT. Translation gives CATSEGGEIFTDTQYF. The chain links TRBV24-1 to TRBJ2-3, with 7 nucleotides matching TRBD2. The germline CDR1 and CDR2 sequences are KGHDR and SFDVKD. The CDR3 has 16 residues. With V trimmed by 4 bases and J by 2 bases, 8 bases remained unmatched.

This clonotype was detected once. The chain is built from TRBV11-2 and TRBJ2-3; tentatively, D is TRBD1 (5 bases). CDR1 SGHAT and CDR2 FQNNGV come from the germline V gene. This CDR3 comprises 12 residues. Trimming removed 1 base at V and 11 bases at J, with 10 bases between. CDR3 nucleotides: TGTGCCAGCAGCTTAGGGGGCGCGGTGCAGTATTTT. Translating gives CASSLGGAVQYF.

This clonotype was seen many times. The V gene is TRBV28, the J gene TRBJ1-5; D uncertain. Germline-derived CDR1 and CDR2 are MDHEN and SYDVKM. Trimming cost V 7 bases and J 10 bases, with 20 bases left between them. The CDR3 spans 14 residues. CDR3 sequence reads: CASNLLPLRVPQHF. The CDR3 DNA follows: TGTGCCAGCAACTTACTCCCCCTTCGAGTCCCCCAGCATTTT.

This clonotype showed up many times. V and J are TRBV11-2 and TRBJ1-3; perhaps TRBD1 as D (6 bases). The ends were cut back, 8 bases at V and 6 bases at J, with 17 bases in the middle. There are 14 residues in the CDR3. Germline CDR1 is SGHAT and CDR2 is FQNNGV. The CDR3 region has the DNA TGTGCCAGCCCACAACAGGGCAGGGTAAACACCATATATTTT. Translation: CASPQQGRVNTIYF.

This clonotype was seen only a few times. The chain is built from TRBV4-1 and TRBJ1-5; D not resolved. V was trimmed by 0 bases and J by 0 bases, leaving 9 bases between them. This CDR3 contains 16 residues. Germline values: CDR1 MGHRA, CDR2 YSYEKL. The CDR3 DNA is TGCGCCAGCAGCCAAGACTTCGGGTATAGCAATCAGCCCCAGCATTTT. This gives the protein CASSQDFGYSNQPQHF.